The 25 T cell receptor beta chains listed next were all sequenced from one sample in a study of regulatory T cells in long-lasting Graves disease. For TCR beta, libraries came from iRepertoire HTBI primers and Arm-PCR of CDR3 regions. One entry per CDR3 protein, called by TCRdb with MiXCR from the multiplex PCR reads. The table shows approximately 540,000 distinct CDR3 sequences, with about 12% occurring only once. Regarding time point: newly diagnosed GD, antithyroid drugs for less than 3 months. Scientists built the TCR library using RNA that was extracted from PBMCs. The same sample was also used in a study of T cells in Graves' hyperthyroidism and ophthalmopathy.

Material: peripheral blood mononuclear cells (PBMCs), obtained at new diagnosis, from a patient treated with antithyroid drugs. Receptors were obtained from a woman aged 25 to 39 with Graves disease.

DNA of the CDR3: TGTGCCAGCAGGTTCTCTTCAGGGGGAGTTACTGAAGCTTTCTTT. The encoded protein is CASRFSSGGVTEAFF. The chain employs TRBV28 and TRBJ1-1; 7 nucleotides match TRBD1. Germline CDR1 and CDR2: MDHEN and SYDVKM. The CDR3 extends over 15 amino acids. V was clipped by 6 bases and J by 5 bases; unmatched bases: 12.

The J gene is TRBJ1-4, the V gene TRBV20-1; maybe TRBD1 (5 bases). V was shortened by 5 bases and J by 5 bases, with 12 bases between the two germline ends. CDR3 length equals 13 residues. Germline-derived CDR1 and CDR2 are DFQATT and SNEGSKA (reference sequence). The CDR3 region is CSAPGQINEKLFF. In DNA form, the CDR3 reads TGCAGTGCTCCGGGGCAGATAAATGAAAAACTGTTTTTT.

This clonotype showed up many times. The chain employs TRBV29-1 and TRBJ2-7; TRBD1 might be the D (6 bases). Germline V gene data show CDR1 as SQVTM and CDR2 as ANQGSEA. The CDR3 extends over 13 amino acids. The germline V and J ends were trimmed by 4 bases and 2 bases, with 12 bases remaining between them. The CDR3 here is CSVAPGAPYEQYF. CDR3 nucleotide sequence: TGCAGCGTTGCTCCAGGGGCCCCCTACGAGCAGTACTTC.

This clonotype was picked up many times. This chain joins TRBV3-1 and TRBJ1-5; D not certain. V was clipped by 0 bases and J by 7 bases, with 10 bases between them. The CDR3 is made up of 14 amino acids. Germline V gene sequence: CDR1 LGHDT, CDR2 YNNKEL (reference sequence). CDR3 region: CASSQDTVRQPQHF. CDR3 coding DNA: TGTGCCAGCAGCCAAGATACTGTGAGACAGCCCCAGCATTTT.

This clonotype was counted many times. This chain uses TRBV29-1 with TRBJ2-7, with no clear D. The germline CDR1 and CDR2 sequences are SQVTM and ANQGSEA. V lost 7 bases and J lost 2, with 12 bases in between. The CDR3 has 12 residues. CDR3 residues: CSARDLTYEQYF. The CDR3 region has the DNA TGCAGCGCCCGAGACCTAACCTACGAGCAGTACTTC.

The rearrangement joins TRBV19 to TRBJ1-2, with a weak D call TRBD1 (5 bases). Germline V CDR1 and CDR2: LNHDA, SQIVND (reference sequence). The CDR3 consists of 16 residues. V gave up 5 bases and J gave up 4 bases, with 20 bases separating them. DNA for the CDR3: TGTGCCAGTAGTCCCCTCTCGGGGGAGGAGGGCTATGGCTACACCTTC. As protein: CASSPLSGEEGYGYTF.

In its sample, this clonotype was seen many times. The chain has TRBV15 and TRBJ1-2; 7 bases align to TRBD1. The CDR3 is 14 residues long. Unmatched junction bases numbered 6, after V lost 0 bases and J lost 8 bases. CDR1 and CDR2 (germline): LNHNV, YYDKDF (reference sequence). CDR3 coding DNA: TGTGCCACCAGCAGAGATCTTGGGACAGAGGGCTACACCTTC. Translation gives CATSRDLGTEGYTF.

Only a few counts were recorded for this clonotype. This may be a read error, as it is one base from a much larger clone. CDR3 residues: CASSRSPRQGSGGYGYTF. The CDR3 DNA sequence: TGTGCCAGTAGTCGCTCGCCACGACAGGGCTCGGGGGGCTATGGCTACACCTTC. The chain has TRBV19 and TRBJ1-2; 7 bases align to TRBD1. Losses at the gene ends were 5 bases for V and 4 bases for J; bases not matched to a gene: 19. The germline CDR1 and CDR2 sequences are LNHDA and SQIVND (reference sequence). The length of the CDR3 is 18 residues.

This clonotype showed up many times. V usage is TRBV7-8 and J usage is TRBJ2-5; 9 bases align to TRBD2. The CDR3 loop spans 13 amino acids. Trimming took 11 bases from V and 1 from J; bases not matched to a gene: 5. Germline assignment: CDR1 SGHVS and CDR2 FQNEAQ. CDR3: CAAGGQTQETQYF. As DNA, the CDR3 is TGTGCCGCGGGGGGGCAGACCCAAGAGACCCAGTACTTC.

This clonotype showed up many times. The chain couples TRBV6-2 or TRBV6-3 to TRBJ2-1, with 7 bases matching TRBD2. From germline, CDR1 is MNHEY and CDR2 SVGEGT. The length of the CDR3 is 15 residues. V lost 5 bases to trimming and J lost 12 bases; unmatched junction nucleotides: 16. CDR3 sequence reads: CASSGGSGGSYSQFF. Written as DNA, the CDR3 is TGTGCCAGCAGTGGAGGAAGCGGCGGGAGTTATTCGCAGTTCTTC.

The rearrangement links TRBV6-2 or TRBV6-3 to TRBJ2-1; D unresolved. The CDR3 runs 13 residues. Germline-derived CDR1 and CDR2 are MNHEY and SVGEGT. V dropped 5 bases and J dropped 5 bases, with 10 bases sitting between them. CDR3 in amino acids: CASSDPYDNEQFF. As DNA, the CDR3 is TGTGCCAGCAGTGACCCCTACGACAATGAGCAGTTCTTC.

This clonotype has ten or more counts. The chain uses TRBV12-3 or TRBV12-4 and TRBJ2-7; D gene uncertain. The V end was cut by 1 base, the J end by 3 bases, with 10 bases between. This CDR3 contains 14 residues. The CDR3 nucleotides are TGTGCCAGCAGTTTAGGAGCAGATATCTACGAGCAGTACTTC. This sequence encodes CASSLGADIYEQYF.

This clonotype has a handful of counts. The J gene is TRBJ1-6, the V gene TRBV3-1, with D possibly being TRBD1 (5 bases). The V gene's germline CDR1 is LGHDT and CDR2 YNNKEL (reference sequence). V was clipped by 4 bases and J by 7 bases, with 17 bases between them. The CDR3 spans 16 residues. The CDR3 DNA sequence: TGTGCCAGCAGCCCCTTCGGGGGGTTTGACAATTCACCCCTCCACTTT. It specifies CASSPFGGFDNSPLHF. The whole variable domain, remainder taken from reference TRBV3-1 and TRBJ1-6, is DTAVSQTPKYLVTQMGNDKSIKCEQNLGHDTMYWYKQDSKKFLKIMFSYNNKELIINETVPNRFSPKSPDKAHLNLHINSLELGDSAVYFCASSPFGGFDNSPLHFGNGTRLTVT.

This clonotype was found many times. This chain joins TRBV6-2 or TRBV6-3 and TRBJ2-1; 7 bases fit TRBD1. Germline V CDR1 and CDR2: MNHEY, SVGEGT. J was trimmed by 1 base and V by 7 bases; bases with no gene match: 13. CDR3 length equals 17 residues. CDR3 region: CASMATRYRGSYNEQFF. The CDR3 DNA follows: TGTGCCAGCATGGCTACCCGTTACAGGGGTTCCTACAATGAGCAGTTCTTC.

This clonotype was counted ten times or more. This sequence joins TRBV5-1 and TRBJ1-1; no firm D call. The germline CDR1 and CDR2 sequences are SGHRS and YFSETQ. This CDR3 contains 13 residues. Trimming shortened V by 4 bases and J by 4 bases, and 11 bases separated the two germline ends. The CDR3 protein is CASSLDGFTEAFF. The CDR3, as DNA: TGCGCCAGCAGCCTGGACGGCTTCACTGAAGCTTTCTTT.

This clonotype has at least ten counts. This chain joins TRBV2 and TRBJ2-7; 14 bases line up with TRBD2. This CDR3 spans 15 amino acids. Germline assignment: CDR1 SNHLY and CDR2 FYNNEI. With 2 bases clipped from V and 4 bases from J, the junction kept 1 base outside the gene matches. The chain's CDR3 is CASSERTSGRYEQYF. DNA of the CDR3: TGTGCCAGCAGTGAAAGGACTAGCGGGAGGTACGAGCAGTACTTC. The variable domain in full, completed from reference TRBV2 and TRBJ2-7, reads EPEVTQTPSHQVTQMGQEVILRCVPISNHLYFYWYRQILGQKVEFLVSFYNNEISEKSEIFDDQFSVERPDGSNFTLKIRSTKLEDSAMYFCASSERTSGRYEQYFGPGTRLTVT.

This clonotype was seen ten or more times. The chain couples TRBV9 to TRBJ1-1; D ambiguous. Germline CDR1 is SGDLS and CDR2 is YYNGEE. Trimming stripped 0 bases from V and 4 bases from J, with 7 bases between. CDR3 length equals 13 residues. The CDR3 sequence is CASSVEISTEAFF. CDR3 nucleotides: TGTGCCAGCAGCGTAGAGATCTCCACTGAAGCTTTCTTT.

As to this clonotype: The junction does not match germline at one end; this may be a read error. The chain links TRBV7-9 to TRBJ2-1; 10 nucleotides match TRBD2. Germline V gene sequence: CDR1 SEHNR, CDR2 FQNEAQ (reference sequence). The CDR3 is made up of 15 amino acids. The CDR3 spells CASIETSGDYNEQLF. Here the CDR3 DNA reads TGTGCCAGCATCGAAACTAGCGGGGATTACAATGAGCAGCTCTTC.

Ten or more counts support this clonotype. The CDR3 DNA is TGTGCCAGCAGTTACGCGGCTAGCGGGACCCACAATGAGCAGTTCTTC. It codes for CASSYAASGTHNEQFF. The rearrangement links TRBV12-3 or TRBV12-4 to TRBJ2-1; 9 nucleotides line up with TRBD2. The CDR3 spans 16 residues. J lost 5 bases, V lost 4 bases, and 9 bases had no gene match.

This clonotype was counted at least ten times. The J gene is TRBJ1-2, the V gene TRBV19; D might be TRBD1 (5 bases). V was trimmed by 7 bases and J by 2 bases, leaving 17 bases between them. The germline V gene encodes CDR1 LNHDA and CDR2 SQIVND (reference sequence). The CDR3 runs 15 residues. The CDR3 protein is CASISSGPPNYGYTF. In nucleotides, the CDR3 is TGTGCCAGTATAAGTTCGGGACCGCCGAACTATGGCTACACCTTC.

This clonotype turned up a few times. This chain links TRBV19 with TRBJ1-1; D possibly corresponds to TRBD1 (6 bases). CDR1 is LNHDA, CDR2 SQIVND, per germline (reference sequence). CDR3 length: 14 amino acids. V was shortened by 7 bases and J by 1 base, with 13 bases between the two germline ends. As DNA, the CDR3 is TGTGCCAGTACCGAGACAGGCTGGAACACTGAAGCTTTCTTT. Its translation is CASTETGWNTEAFF.

This clonotype was seen ten or more times. V is TRBV7-8 and J is TRBJ1-6; 8 positions match TRBD1. Germline V gene data show CDR1 as SGHVS and CDR2 as FQNEAQ. The CDR3 runs 16 residues. V lost 3 bases and J lost 4; bases outside the gene matches: 5. CDR3 residues: CASSLVQGGYNSPLHF. CDR3 sequence (DNA): TGTGCCAGCAGCTTGGTACAGGGGGGTTATAATTCACCCCTCCACTTT. The full variable domain, with the rest looked up from reference TRBV7-8 and TRBJ1-6, is GAGVSQSPRYKVAKRGQDVALRCDPISGHVSLFWYQQALGQGPEFLTYFQNEAQLDKSGLPSDRFFAERPEGSVSTLKIQRTQQEDSAVYLCASSLVQGGYNSPLHFGNGTRLTVT.

This clonotype has a handful of counts. This chain links TRBV29-1 with TRBJ2-3, with D perhaps being TRBD1 or TRBD2 (6 bases each). Germline V gene data show CDR1 as SQVTM and CDR2 as ANQGSEA. This CDR3 has 15 amino acids. V lost 4 bases, J lost 0 bases, and 14 bases lay in between. The chain's CDR3 is CSVVPPGASTDTQYF. The DNA for the CDR3 is TGCAGCGTTGTTCCTCCGGGGGCTAGCACAGATACGCAGTATTTT.

This clonotype was seen repeatedly, ten times or more. The chain couples TRBV6-4 to TRBJ1-5; the D is unclear. The CDR3 extends over 15 amino acids. Germline assignment: CDR1 MRHNA and CDR2 SNTAGT. Trimming shortened V by 2 bases and J by 3 bases, and 11 bases separated the two germline ends. The CDR3 coding sequence is TGTGCCAGCAGTGACATTAGGGCCAACAATCAGCCCCAGCATTTT. It is translated as CASSDIRANNQPQHF.

J is TRBJ2-5 and V is TRBV16; no reliable D call. The CDR3 is made up of 12 amino acids. Trimming removed 9 bases at V and 2 bases at J, with 10 bases between. Germline CDR1 and CDR2: KGHSY and FQNENV. The CDR3 DNA reads as TGTGCCAGTGGACGTGAACAAGAGACCCAGTACTTC. Its protein product is CASGREQETQYF.